Described below is a single T cell receptor (beta chain) sequence and its context. The sample originates from a study of blood T cell repertoires in COVID-19. On the study more broadly: Samples taken during acute and convalescent COVID-19 were collected in the United States, Italy and Spain. Sample material is recorded as cDNA or gDNA derived from T cells, B-cell-depleted T cells, or PBMCs.

The V and J ends lost 1 base and 5 bases respectively, with 15 bases between them. Germline assignment: CDR1 MGHRA and CDR2 YSYEKL. The CDR3 covers 15 residues. In the original analysis: Quantification of nucleated cells was approximated via reference gene primer amplification. Only in-frame clones appear in the TCRdb table, and some are missing; sequencing was by immunoSEQ multiplex PCR. V and J calls and clone size are those listed in that table; D and trimming were worked out from the DNA. The top ten clones hold just over 3% of a sample with around 240,000 clones, about 86% of them seen once. This chain connects TRBV4-1 to TRBJ2-7; D is possibly TRBD1 (5 bases). Specimen: peripheral blood. This clonotype was sampled from a woman under 40 who had recovered from COVID-19. The CDR3 coding sequence is TGCGCCAGCAGCCAAGTAAGAGGCAGGGTCAACGAGCAGTACTTC. Translating gives CASSQVRGRVNEQYF.